Given below is one T cell receptor beta chain in context. Its antigen remains undetermined. Per-base quality was not reported, and no clone a single base away is much larger than it. Each collaborating institution followed its own protocols to collect whole blood in K2EDTA tubes. For TCRbeta analysis, collaborators shipped samples in one of three forms: frozen whole blood, isolated PBMCs, or DNA extracted from either of those sample types. TCRbeta CDR3 regions were amplified from genomic DNA by means of the immunoSEQ Assay, a bias-controlled multiplex PCR. Processing in the source paper ran as follows. The number of nucleated cells in each sample was estimated from the amplification of reference gene primers within the assay. To quantify the absolute abundance of each unique TCRbeta CDR3 rearrangement, sequence reads were collapsed and filtered. For each sample, productive Simpson clonality was calculated as the square root of Simpson's diversity index over productive rearrangements. Sourced from immuneACCESS, this table was stored by TCRdb with only in-frame sequences that have V and J called. A share of the clones is absent; for the studies checked, an unresolved V gene accounts for under half, and the remainder has no known explanation. The DNA was the basis for D and trimming; V, J and clone size are from that table. For this sample there are 34,000 or so clones; roughly 90% appear just once. Roughly two fifths of the sample rests with the top ten.

Sequences SGHVS (CDR1) and FQNEAQ (CDR2) are obtained from the germline V gene. From cysteine to phenylalanine, the CDR3 is 13 amino acids long. Just CDR3 DNA is preserved here, 39 bases in frame from base 1. V lost 5 bases and J lost 1 base; the stretch between them is 8 bases long. This entry is derived from a study of blood T cell repertoires in COVID-19 (dated by TCRdb to about 2020). Turning to the overall study: Samples covering the acute and convalescent phases of COVID-19 were provided by collaborators in the United States, Italy and Spain. The prospective study material was composed of cDNA or gDNA derived from T cells, B-cell-depleted T cells, or PBMCs. Deeply sampled blood TCRbeta repertoires from subjects exposed to, actively infected with, or recovered from COVID-19 were included in the dataset. The repertoires were made available in a free public database intended to serve as a resource for research on the immune response to SARS-CoV-2. The samples were drawn from the first 160 participants of the ongoing ImmuneRACE study and from more than 1,000 subjects provided by 6 global collaborators. A de-identified subject ID, COVID-19 status, age in years and sex were almost always included in the sample metadata. Where available, HLA class I and class II types were obtained from metadata supplied by the sample provider rather than from assay-based typing. On the study overall, not on this receptor specifically: The quantity of clinical and demographic metadata differed by source and by participant and was supplied without curation.

The chain links TRBV7-8 with TRBJ1-1; no D segment can be confidently identified. The sequence was obtained from a man aged 55 to 70 with active or convalescent COVID-19. Sequences were obtained from peripheral blood. This receptor carries the CDR3 CASSPRRNTEAFF. The DNA reads as follows: TGTGCCAGCAGCCCCCGGAGGAACACTGAAGCTTTCTTT.